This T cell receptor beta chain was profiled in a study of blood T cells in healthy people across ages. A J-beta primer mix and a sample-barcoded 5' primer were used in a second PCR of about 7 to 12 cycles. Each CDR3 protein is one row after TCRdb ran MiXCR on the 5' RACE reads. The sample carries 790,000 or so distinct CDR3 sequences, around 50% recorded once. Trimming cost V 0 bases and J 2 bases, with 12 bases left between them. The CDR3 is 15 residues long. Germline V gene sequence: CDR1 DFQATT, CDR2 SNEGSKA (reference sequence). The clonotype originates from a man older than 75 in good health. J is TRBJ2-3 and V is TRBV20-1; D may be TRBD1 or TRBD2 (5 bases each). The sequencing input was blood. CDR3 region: CSARDEGTLTDTQYF. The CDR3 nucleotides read TGCAGTGCTAGAGATGAGGGGACGCTCACAGATACGCAGTATTTT.